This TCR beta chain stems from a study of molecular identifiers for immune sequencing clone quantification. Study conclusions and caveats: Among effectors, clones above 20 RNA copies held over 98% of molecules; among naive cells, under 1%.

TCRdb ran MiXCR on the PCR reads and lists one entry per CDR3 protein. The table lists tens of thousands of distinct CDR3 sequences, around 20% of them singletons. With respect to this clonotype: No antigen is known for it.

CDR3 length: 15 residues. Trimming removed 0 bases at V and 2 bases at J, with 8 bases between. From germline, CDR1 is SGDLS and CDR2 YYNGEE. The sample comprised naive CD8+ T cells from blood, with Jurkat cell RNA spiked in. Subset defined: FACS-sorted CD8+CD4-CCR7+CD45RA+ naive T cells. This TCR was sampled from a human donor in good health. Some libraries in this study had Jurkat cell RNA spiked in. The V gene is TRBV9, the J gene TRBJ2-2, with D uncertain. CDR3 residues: CASSVAEDNTGELFF. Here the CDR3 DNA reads TGTGCCAGCAGCGTAGCTGAGGACAACACCGGGGAGCTGTTTTTT. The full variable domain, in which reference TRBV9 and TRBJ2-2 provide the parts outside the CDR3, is DSGVTQTPKHLITATGQRVTLRCSPRSGDLSVYWYQQSLDQGLQFLIQYYNGEERAKGNILERFSAQQFPDLHSELNLSSLELGDSALYFCASSVAEDNTGELFFGEGSRLTVL.